This note documents a single TCR beta chain sequence. Its antigen is still unknown. Per-nucleotide qualities are absent, and no much larger clonotype sits a single base away. Healthy HIV-negative adults with no recently reported acute infections or vaccinations were included as donors. All donors were Caucasian adults living in Nashville, Tennessee, USA. CD4+ T cells were enriched through magnetic negative selection, after which naive cells were positively selected on CD45RA and the remaining negative fraction served as the memory subset. Blood was obtained by leukapheresis, after which PBMCs were separated by Ficoll-Histopaque density gradient centrifugation and cryopreserved in liquid nitrogen vapor phase. Purity and quantity of every magnetically sorted T cell population were checked by analytical flow cytometry. Each sorted fraction had its genomic DNA isolated and then quantified by UV absorbance on a Nanodrop 2000c.

These data are taken from a study of shared clonotypes between healthy human individuals (dated by TCRdb to between 2020 and 2021). Context from the whole study: The cohort included three men and two women between 18 and 49 years of age. Each donor's leukapheresis produced roughly between roughly 0.85 and 9 billion PBMCs. Libraries were prepared and TCR repertoires were sequenced by different laboratories using diverse techniques, in order to increase sequencing depth and limit assay-specific biases. For each donor, CD4 naive and CD4 memory were each run on three plates, CD8 naive on two plates, and CD8 memory on one plate. Blood TCR repertoires of five healthy adults were deeply sequenced to estimate repertoire size and the extent of clonotype sharing between individuals. Overall study results and their limits: Pairwise subsampling indicated that sequencing depth was expected to affect the degree of clonotype sharing among donors. Approximately 5% of naive CD4, 3.5% of naive CD8, roughly 2.4% of memory CD4, and more than 0.35% of memory CD8 clonotypes were shared across four donors. Clonotypes shared by all four sorted-subset donors showed higher generation probabilities than non-shared clonotypes. Rarefaction of sorted-subset datasets indicated incomplete sequencing despite the large sequencing depth. Sampling was limited to blood, and TCR repertoires in tissue likely differ from TCR repertoires in blood. Naive subsets generally had larger estimated clonotype richness than memory subsets did. The small number of donors limited the genetic and exposure-history diversity represented.

TCR CDR3 regions were amplified from genomic DNA by multiplex PCR using the deep immunoSEQ assay. Extracted genomic DNA from each cell subset was spread evenly across all wells of several immunoSEQ 96-well plates, with each plate serving as a replicate. For sorted subsets, each replicate PCR was loaded with 200 ng genomic DNA, equivalent to some 31,000 T cell genomes. Purified libraries were measured with a Qubit 3.0 fluorometer, size-checked on a Bioanalyzer 2100, and measured again with the KAPA Library Quantification kit. Every immunoSEQ 96-well plate was sequenced on a separate single-read 150-cycle Illumina NextSeq 550 flow cell. In the paper's pipeline: Because the immunoSEQ output included only junctional sequences and no quality scores, the filtering could not be the same as the filtering used for full-length reads. Sequences were annotated with PyIR, a Python wrapper for IgBLAST v1.9, and V/J genes and CDR3 were assigned using IMGT germline references. Any read was removed if the V/J assignment was weak (E-value above 1e-6), the CDR3 was missing, or the read contained stop codons, out-of-frame junctions, or ambiguous translated residues. V3J clonotypes were defined as sequences sharing the same inferred V gene, J gene, and CDR3 amino acid sequence. To compute the percentage overlap between repertoires, the number of shared unique clonotypes was divided by the size of the smaller repertoire. Three approaches were used to assess repertoire richness: RTK rarefaction, the Chao1 estimator, and Recon v2.1 estimates of unobserved clonotypes. OLGA was used to compute generation probabilities for all TCRbeta clonotypes that the gDNA method yielded from a few donors. TCRdb carries this immuneACCESS record with in-frame sequences only. Its versions omit some clonotypes, under half of them owing to an unresolved V gene in the studies checked, with the rest unexplained. The DNA gave D and trimming, while V, J and clone size come from that table. The sample table records about 1,500,000 clones; approximately 96% of these occur just once. The top ten hold 0.95% to 1.5% of the sample.

The sequence was obtained from a man aged 30-40 years in good health. The sequenced sample was naive CD4+ T cells sorted from blood. Reading the label with the study, this specimen's cell subset or site is: CD45RA+ positively selected.

At the DNA level, the sequence is TGCGCCAGCAGCTTGCGGGGGGATGGCAATCAGCCCCAGCATTTT. Its product reads: CASSLRGDGNQPQHF. Recombination joined TRBV5-1 with TRBJ1-5; a weak D assignment points to TRBD1 (5 bases agree). The germline V gene gives CDR1 as SGHRS and CDR2 as YFSETQ. Measured from the cysteine to the phenylalanine, the CDR3 is 15 residues long. CDR3 DNA only is kept here, 45 bases in frame from base 1. The germline ends are 10 bases apart after V is trimmed by 1 base and J by 2 bases.